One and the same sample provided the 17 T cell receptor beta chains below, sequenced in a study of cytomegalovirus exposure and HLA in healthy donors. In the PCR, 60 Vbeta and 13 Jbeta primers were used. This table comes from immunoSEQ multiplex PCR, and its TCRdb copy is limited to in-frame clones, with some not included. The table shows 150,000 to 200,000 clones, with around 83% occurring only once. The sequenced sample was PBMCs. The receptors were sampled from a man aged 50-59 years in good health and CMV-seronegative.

CDR3 in amino acids: CASSVRQGVVSGANVLTF. The CDR3 DNA reads TGTGCCAGCAGCGTCCGACAGGGGGTGGTCTCTGGGGCCAACGTCCTGACTTTC. The rearrangement links TRBV9 to TRBJ2-6, with 9 bases fitting TRBD1. Losses at the gene ends were 2 bases for V and 0 bases for J; bases not matched to a gene: 6. This CDR3 spans 18 amino acids. The germline CDR1 and CDR2 sequences are SGDLS and YYNGEE.

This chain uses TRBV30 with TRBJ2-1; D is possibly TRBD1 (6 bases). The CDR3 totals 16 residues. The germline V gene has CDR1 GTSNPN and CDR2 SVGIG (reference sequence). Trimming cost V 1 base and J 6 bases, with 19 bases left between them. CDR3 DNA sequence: TGTGCCTGGAGTGGACAGGTGAGCCCGAGGCTCAATGAGCAGTTCTTC. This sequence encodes CAWSGQVSPRLNEQFF. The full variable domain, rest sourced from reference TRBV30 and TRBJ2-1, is SQTIHQWPATLVQPVGSPLSLECTVEGTSNPNLYWYRQAAGRGLQLLFYSVGIGQISSEVPQNLSASRPQDRQFILSSKKLLLSDSGFYLCAWSGQVSPRLNEQFFGPGTRLTVL.

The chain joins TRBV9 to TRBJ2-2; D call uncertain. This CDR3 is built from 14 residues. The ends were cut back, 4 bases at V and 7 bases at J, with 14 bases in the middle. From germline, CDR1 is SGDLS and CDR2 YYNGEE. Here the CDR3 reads CASSPLGMGGELFF. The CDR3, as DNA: TGTGCCAGCAGCCCTCTAGGAATGGGCGGGGAGCTGTTTTTT. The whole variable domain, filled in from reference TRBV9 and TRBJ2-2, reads DSGVTQTPKHLITATGQRVTLRCSPRSGDLSVYWYQQSLDQGLQFLIQYYNGEERAKGNILERFSAQQFPDLHSELNLSSLELGDSALYFCASSPLGMGGELFFGEGSRLTVL.

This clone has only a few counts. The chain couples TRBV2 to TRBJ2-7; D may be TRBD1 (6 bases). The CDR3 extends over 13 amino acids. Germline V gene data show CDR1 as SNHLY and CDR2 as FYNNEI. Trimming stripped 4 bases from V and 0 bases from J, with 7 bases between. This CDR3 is CASSGQDSYEQYF. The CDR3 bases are TGTGCCAGCAGTGGACAGGACTCCTACGAGCAGTACTTC.

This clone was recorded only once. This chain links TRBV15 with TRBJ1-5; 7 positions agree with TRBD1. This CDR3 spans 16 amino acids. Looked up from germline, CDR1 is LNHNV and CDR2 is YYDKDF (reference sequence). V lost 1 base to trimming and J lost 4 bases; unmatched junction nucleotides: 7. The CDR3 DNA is TGTGCCACCAGCAGAGGATTGAAGGGGGCGAATCAGCCCCAGCATTTT. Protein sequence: CATSRGLKGANQPQHF.

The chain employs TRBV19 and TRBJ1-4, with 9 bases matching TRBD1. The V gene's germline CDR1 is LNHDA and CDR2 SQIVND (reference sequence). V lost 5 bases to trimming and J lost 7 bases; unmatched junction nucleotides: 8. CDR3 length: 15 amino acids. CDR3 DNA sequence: TGTGCCAGTAGTGTGTTGGGACAGGGAGCTGAAAAACTGTTTTTT. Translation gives CASSVLGQGAEKLFF.

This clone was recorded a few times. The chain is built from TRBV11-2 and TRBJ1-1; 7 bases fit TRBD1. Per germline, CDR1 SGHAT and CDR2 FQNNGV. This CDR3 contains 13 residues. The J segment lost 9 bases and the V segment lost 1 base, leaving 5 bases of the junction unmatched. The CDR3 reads CASSLAAGGQAFF. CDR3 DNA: TGTGCCAGCAGCTTAGCGGCAGGGGGACAAGCTTTCTTT. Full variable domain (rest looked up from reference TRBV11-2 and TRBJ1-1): EAGVAQSPRYKIIEKRQSVAFWCNPISGHATLYWYQQILGQGPKLLIQFQNNGVVDDSQLPKDRFSAERLKGVDSTLKIQPAKLEDSAVYLCASSLAAGGQAFFGQGTRLTVV.

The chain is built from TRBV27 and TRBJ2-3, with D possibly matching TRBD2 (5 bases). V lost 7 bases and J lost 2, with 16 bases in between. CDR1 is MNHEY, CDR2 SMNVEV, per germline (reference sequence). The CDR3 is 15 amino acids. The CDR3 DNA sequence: TGTGCCAGCACTCAAAGGATGGGAGTCACAGATACGCAGTATTTT. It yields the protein CASTQRMGVTDTQYF.

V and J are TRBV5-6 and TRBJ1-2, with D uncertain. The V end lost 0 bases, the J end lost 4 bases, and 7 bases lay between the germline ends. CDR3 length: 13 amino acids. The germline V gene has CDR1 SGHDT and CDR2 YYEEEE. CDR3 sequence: CASSLDESYGYTF. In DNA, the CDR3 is TGTGCCAGCAGCTTGGACGAGAGCTATGGCTACACCTTC.

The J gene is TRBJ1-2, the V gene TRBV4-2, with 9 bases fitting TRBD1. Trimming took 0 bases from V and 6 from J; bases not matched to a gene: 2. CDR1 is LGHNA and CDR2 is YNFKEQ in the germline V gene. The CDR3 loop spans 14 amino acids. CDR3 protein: CASSQDRTGDGYTF. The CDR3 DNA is TGTGCCAGCAGCCAAGATCGGACAGGGGATGGCTACACCTTC.

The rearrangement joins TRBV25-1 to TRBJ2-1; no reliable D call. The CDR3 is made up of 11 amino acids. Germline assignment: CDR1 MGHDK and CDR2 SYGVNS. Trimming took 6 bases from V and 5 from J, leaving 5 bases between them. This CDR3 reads CASRENNEQFF. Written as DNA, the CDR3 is TGTGCCAGCAGGGAGAACAATGAGCAGTTCTTC. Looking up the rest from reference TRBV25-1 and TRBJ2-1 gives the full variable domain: EADIYQTPRYLVIGTGKKITLECSQTMGHDKMYWYQQDPGMELHLIHYSYGVNSTEKGDLSSESTVSRIRTEHFPLTLESARPSHTSQYLCASRENNEQFFGPGTRLTVL.

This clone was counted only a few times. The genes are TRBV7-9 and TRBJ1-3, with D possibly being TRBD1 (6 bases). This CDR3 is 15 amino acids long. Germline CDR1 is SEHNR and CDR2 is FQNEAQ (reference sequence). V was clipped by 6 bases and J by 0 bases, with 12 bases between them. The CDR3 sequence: CASRQGQSSGNTIYF. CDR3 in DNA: TGTGCCAGCAGACAAGGACAGAGCTCTGGAAACACCATATATTTT.

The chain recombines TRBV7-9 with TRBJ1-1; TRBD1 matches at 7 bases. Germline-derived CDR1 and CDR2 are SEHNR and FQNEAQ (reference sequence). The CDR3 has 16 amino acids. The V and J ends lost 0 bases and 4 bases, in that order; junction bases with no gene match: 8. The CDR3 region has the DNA TGTGCCAGCAGCTTAGCCGTAGGGGACAGCAGCACTGAAGCTTTCTTT. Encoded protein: CASSLAVGDSSTEAFF. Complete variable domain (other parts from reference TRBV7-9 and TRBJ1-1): DTGVSQNPRHKITKRGQNVTFRCDPISEHNRLYWYRQTLGQGPEFLTYFQNEAQLEKSRLLSDRFSAERPKGSFSTLEIQRTEQGDSAMYLCASSLAVGDSSTEAFFGQGTRLTVV.

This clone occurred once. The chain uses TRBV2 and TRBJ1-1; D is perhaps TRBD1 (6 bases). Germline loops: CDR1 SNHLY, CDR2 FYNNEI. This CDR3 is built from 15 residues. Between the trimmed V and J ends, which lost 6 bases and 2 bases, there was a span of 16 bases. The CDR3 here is CASRLTAGGNTEAFF. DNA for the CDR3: TGTGCCAGCAGATTGACGGCGGGGGGCAACACTGAAGCTTTCTTT.

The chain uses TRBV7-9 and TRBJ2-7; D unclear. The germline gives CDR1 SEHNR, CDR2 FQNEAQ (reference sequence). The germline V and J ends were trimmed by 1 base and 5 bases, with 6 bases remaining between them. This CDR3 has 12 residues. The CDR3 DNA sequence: TGTGCCAGCAGCTTAGACAGTCACGAGCAGTACTTC. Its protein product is CASSLDSHEQYF.

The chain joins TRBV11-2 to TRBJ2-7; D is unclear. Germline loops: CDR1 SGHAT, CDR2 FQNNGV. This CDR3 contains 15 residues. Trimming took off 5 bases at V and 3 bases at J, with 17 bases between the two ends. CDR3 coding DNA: TGTGCCAGCAGCCCCATGAGCCCCTCGAGCTACGAGCAGTACTTC. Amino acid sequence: CASSPMSPSSYEQYF.

The CDR3 region is CASSHGQGATYEQYF. Here the CDR3 DNA reads TGTGCCAGCAGTCATGGACAGGGGGCAACCTACGAGCAGTACTTC. This rearrangement joins TRBV6-5 to TRBJ2-7; 11 bases line up with TRBD1. There are 15 residues in the CDR3. The V and J ends lost 5 bases and 2 bases, in that order; junction bases with no gene match: 5. The germline gives CDR1 MNHEY, CDR2 SVGAGI.